This paragraph reports one T cell receptor beta chain. Its antigen is currently unknown. The entry originates in a study of T cell clones after liver transplantation. Study context: TCRbeta sequencing after a pre-transplant mixed lymphocyte reaction identified graft-donor-reactive clones, later tracked in post-transplant blood.

General study findings and limits: Low donor cell numbers restricted donor-reactive repertoire measurement in two subjects.

The CDR3 contains 14 residues. V lost 3 bases, J lost 7 bases, and 15 bases lay in between. CDR1 and CDR2 (germline): MNHEY, SMNVEV (reference sequence). Profiling relied on immunoSEQ multiplex PCR, and the TCRdb table lists in-frame clones only, not all of them. Of about 18,000 clones listed, approximately 88% are singletons. The sequence came from a human donor who received a liver transplant. The V and J genes are TRBV27 and TRBJ1-1; tentatively, D is TRBD1 (5 bases). The sequenced sample was CD8+ T cells from blood, obtained before liver transplant. CDR3 protein: CASSFGAGPREAFF. The DNA of the CDR3 is TGTGCCAGCAGTTTCGGGGCAGGGCCGCGTGAAGCTTTCTTT.